This T cell receptor beta chain was sequenced during a study of T cell responses to AZD1222 COVID-19 vaccine. Study observations and caveats: Dominant CD4 TCR responses targeted spike regions 160-218 and 743-854.

As to this clone: Its antigen is currently unknown.

TCRdb's copy holds only in-frame clones and misses some; the assay was immunoSEQ multiplex PCR. The sample has under 140,000 clones; 87% are singletons. J gave up 2 bases and V 0 bases, and 5 bases lay outside the gene matches. Germline V gene sequence: CDR1 SGHRS, CDR2 YFSETQ. The CDR3 runs to 16 residues. Sequenced material: peripheral blood, taken on day 0 of AZD1222 vaccination. This TCR was sampled from an adult in good health. V and J are TRBV5-1 and TRBJ1-3; 7 positions match TRBD1. The CDR3 DNA reads as TGCGCCAGCAGCTTGGCCGGGACAGACGCTGGAAACACCATATATTTT. It codes for CASSLAGTDAGNTIYF. The complete variable domain, with remaining parts taken from reference TRBV5-1 and TRBJ1-3, reads KAGVTQTPRYLIKTRGQQVTLSCSPISGHRSVSWYQQTPGQGLQFLFEYFSETQRNKGNFPGRFSGRQFSNSRSEMNVSTLELGDSALYLCASSLAGTDAGNTIYFGEGSWLTVV.